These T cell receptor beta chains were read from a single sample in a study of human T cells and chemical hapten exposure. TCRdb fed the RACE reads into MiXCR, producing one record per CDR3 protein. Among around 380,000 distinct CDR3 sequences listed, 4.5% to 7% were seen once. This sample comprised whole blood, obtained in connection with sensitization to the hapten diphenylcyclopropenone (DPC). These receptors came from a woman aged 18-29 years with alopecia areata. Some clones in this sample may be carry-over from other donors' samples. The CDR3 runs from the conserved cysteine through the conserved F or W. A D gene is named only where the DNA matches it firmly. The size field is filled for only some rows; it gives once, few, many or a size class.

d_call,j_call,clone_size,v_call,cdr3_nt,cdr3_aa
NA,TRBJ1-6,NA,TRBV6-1,TGTGCCAGCAGCCTCAAACAGTTCCCAAGGAGCTCCTATAATTCACCCCTCCACTTT,CASSLKQFPRSSYNSPLHF
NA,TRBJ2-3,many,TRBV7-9,TGTGCCAGCAGCTTAAGACAGACTAGCACAGATACGCAGTATTTT,CASSLRQTSTDTQYF
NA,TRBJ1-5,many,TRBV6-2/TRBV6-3,TGTGCCAGCAGCCGTGGTCGGCCCCAGCATTTT,CASSRGRPQHF
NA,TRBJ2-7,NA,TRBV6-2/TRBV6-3,TGTGCCAGCAGCCCCAGGACCACTTATAGGGCCGAGCAGTACTTC,CASSPRTTYRAEQYF
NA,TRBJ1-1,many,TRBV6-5,TGTGCCAGCAGGACCGGGACGCAGAACACTGAAGCTTTCTTT,CASRTGTQNTEAFF
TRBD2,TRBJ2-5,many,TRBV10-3,TGTGCCACTACCTATAGCGGGGGGACCCAAGAGACCCAGTACTTC,CATTYSGGTQETQYF
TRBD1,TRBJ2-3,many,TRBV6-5,TGTGCCAGCACACCCGACAGGGTAACTCAGTATTTT,CASTPDRVTQYF
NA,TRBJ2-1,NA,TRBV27,TGTGCCAGCAGTCCCACCTCTTTTCAATACAATGAGCAGTTCTTC,CASSPTSFQYNEQFF
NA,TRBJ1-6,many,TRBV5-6,TGTGCCAGCAGCTTGGTCCGGGGGACATACTCACCCCTCCACTTT,CASSLVRGTYSPLHF
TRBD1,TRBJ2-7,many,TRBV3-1,TGTGCCAGCAGTAACAGGGGTAACGAGCAGTACTTC,CASSNRGNEQYF
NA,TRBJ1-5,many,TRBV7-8,TGTGCCAGCAGCTTAGCAGGCCAGCCCCAGCATTTT,CASSLAGQPQHF
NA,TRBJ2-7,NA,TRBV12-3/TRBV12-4,TGTGCCAGCAGTTTGATATCGCGCCAGGCGTATTACGAGCAGTACTTC,CASSLISRQAYYEQYF
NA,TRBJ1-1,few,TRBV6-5,TGTGCCAGCAGGAGAAGCTACGGGGAGGAAGCTTTCTTT,CASRRSYGEEAFF
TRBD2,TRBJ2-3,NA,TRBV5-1,TGCGCCAGCAGCTCACCCGGGACTAGCGGGGGATGGGGCACAGATACGCAGTATTTT,CASSSPGTSGGWGTDTQYF
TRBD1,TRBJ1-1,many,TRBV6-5,TGTGCCAGCAGTCGTGGACAGGGGGCGAGAGCTTTCTTT,CASSRGQGARAFF
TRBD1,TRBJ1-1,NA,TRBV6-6,TGTGCCAGCAGTTACTCGACAGGGCCGGCTTTCTTT,CASSYSTGPAFF
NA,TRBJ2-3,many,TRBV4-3,TGCGCCAGCAGTCACTCAACCGGGGAGCCTACGCAGTATTTT,CASSHSTGEPTQYF
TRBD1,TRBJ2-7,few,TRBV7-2,TGTGCCAGCAGCTTAAACGCAGTCACAGGGGGCGAGCAGTACTTC,CASSLNAVTGGEQYF
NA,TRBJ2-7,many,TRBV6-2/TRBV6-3,TGTGCCAGCAGCCACGGGGCACTCCAGTACTTC,CASSHGALQYF
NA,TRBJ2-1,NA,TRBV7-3,TGTGCCAGCAGCTTTGACAGGTCGCCAAGCAATGAGCAGTTCTTC,CASSFDRSPSNEQFF
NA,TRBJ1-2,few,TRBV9,TGTGCCAGCAGCGAGGACACCATCCTGGACGGAATTAACTATGGCTACACCTTC,CASSEDTILDGINYGYTF
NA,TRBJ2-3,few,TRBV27,TGTGCCAGCTGGATCTGGGGCACAGATACGCAGTATTTT,CASWIWGTDTQYF
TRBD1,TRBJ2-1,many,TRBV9,TGTGCCAGCAGCCAAGGGACAGGGGGCCCCAATGAGCAGTTCTTC,CASSQGTGGPNEQFF
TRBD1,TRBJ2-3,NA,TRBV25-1,TGTGCCAGCAGTGCGGACAGGGGACCCGATACGCAGTATTTT,CASSADRGPDTQYF
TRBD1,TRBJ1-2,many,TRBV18,TGTGCCAGCTCACCACGAGAACAGGGGGCAGGAGTCTATGGCTACACCTTC,CASSPREQGAGVYGYTF
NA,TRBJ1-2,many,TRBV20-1,TGCAGTGCTAGGGGAGGAGCCGGGGGGACCTATGGCTACACCTTC,CSARGGAGGTYGYTF
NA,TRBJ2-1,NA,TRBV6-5,TGTGCCAGCGGTAAACTAGCTTCGTATGAGCAGTTCTTC,CASGKLASYEQFF
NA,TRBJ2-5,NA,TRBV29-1,TGCAGCGTTGAAGTGAAGGGAGGTCAAGAGACCCAGTACTTC,CSVEVKGGQETQYF
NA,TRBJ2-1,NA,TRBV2,TGTGCCAGCAGTGAAGAGGGTCTGATTACCTACAATGAGCAGTTCTTC,CASSEEGLITYNEQFF
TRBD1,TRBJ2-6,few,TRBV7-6,TGTGCCAGCAGCATGGGACAGTTCTCTGGGGCCAACGTCCTGACTTTC,CASSMGQFSGANVLTF
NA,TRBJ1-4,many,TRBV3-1,TGTGCCAGCAGCACGAGGGGCCTGGAGGAAAAACTGTTTTTT,CASSTRGLEEKLFF